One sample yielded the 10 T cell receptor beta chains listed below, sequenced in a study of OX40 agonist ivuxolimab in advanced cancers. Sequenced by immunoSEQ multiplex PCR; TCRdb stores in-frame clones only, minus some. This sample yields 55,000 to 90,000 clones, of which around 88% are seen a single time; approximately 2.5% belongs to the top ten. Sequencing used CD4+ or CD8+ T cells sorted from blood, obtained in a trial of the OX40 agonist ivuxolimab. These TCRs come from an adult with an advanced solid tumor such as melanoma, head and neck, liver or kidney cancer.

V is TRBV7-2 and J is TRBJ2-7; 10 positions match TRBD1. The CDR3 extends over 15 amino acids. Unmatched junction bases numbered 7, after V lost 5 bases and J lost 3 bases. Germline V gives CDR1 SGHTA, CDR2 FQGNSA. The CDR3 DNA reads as TGTGCCAGCAGCCCGGGACAGGGGACGGTCTACGAGCAGTACTTC. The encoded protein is CASSPGQGTVYEQYF.

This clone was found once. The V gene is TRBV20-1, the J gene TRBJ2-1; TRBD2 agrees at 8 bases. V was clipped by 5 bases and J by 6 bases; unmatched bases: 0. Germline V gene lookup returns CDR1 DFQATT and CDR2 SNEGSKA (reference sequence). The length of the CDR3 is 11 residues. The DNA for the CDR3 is TGCAGTGCTCGGGGGGGCAATGAGCAGTTCTTC. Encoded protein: CSARGGNEQFF.

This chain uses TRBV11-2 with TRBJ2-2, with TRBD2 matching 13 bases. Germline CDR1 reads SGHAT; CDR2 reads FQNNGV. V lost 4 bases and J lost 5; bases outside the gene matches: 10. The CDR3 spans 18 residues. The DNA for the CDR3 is TGTGCCAGCAGCTCCCGGTTGCCGGGACTAGCGGGGACCGGGGAGCTGTTTTTT. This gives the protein CASSSRLPGLAGTGELFF.

CDR3 sequence: CASSLIRGSYEQYF. In DNA form, the CDR3 reads TGTGCCAGCAGCCTGATTCGGGGGAGCTACGAGCAGTACTTC. The chain employs TRBV14 and TRBJ2-7; tentatively, D is TRBD2 (6 bases). The CDR3 has 14 residues. Germline V CDR1 and CDR2: SGHDN, FVKESK. Trimming removed 4 bases at V and 3 bases at J, with 13 bases between.

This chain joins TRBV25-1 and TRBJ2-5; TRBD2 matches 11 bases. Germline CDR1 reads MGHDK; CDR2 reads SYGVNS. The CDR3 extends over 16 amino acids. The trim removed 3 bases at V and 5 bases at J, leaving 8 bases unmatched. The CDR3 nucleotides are TGTGCCAGCAGTGATAGTAGCGGGAGGGCGTTGGAGACCCAGTACTTC. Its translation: CASSDSSGRALETQYF.

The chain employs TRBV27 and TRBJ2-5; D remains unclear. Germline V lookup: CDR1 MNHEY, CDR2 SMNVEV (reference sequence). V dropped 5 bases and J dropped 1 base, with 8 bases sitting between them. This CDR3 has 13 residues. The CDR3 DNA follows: TGTGCCAGCAGTGCCCAGAGCCAAGAGACCCAGTACTTC. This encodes CASSAQSQETQYF.

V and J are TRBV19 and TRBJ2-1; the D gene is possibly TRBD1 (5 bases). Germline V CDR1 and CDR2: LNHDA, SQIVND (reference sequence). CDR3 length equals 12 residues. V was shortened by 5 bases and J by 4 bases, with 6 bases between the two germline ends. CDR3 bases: TGTGCCAGTAGTGCAGGGTACAATGAGCAGTTCTTC. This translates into CASSAGYNEQFF.

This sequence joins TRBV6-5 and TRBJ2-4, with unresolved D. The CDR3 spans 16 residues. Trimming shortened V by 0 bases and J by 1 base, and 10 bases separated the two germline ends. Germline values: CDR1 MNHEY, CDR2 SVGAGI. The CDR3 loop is CASSYSARGAKNIQYF. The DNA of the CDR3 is TGTGCCAGCAGTTACTCGGCCCGTGGGGCCAAAAACATTCAGTACTTC.

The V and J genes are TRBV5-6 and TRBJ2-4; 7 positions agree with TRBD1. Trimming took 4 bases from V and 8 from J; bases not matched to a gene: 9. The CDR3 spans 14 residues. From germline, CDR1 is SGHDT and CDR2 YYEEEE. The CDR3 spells CASSPGQEIDIQYF. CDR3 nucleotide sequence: TGTGCCAGCAGCCCCGGACAGGAAATTGACATTCAGTACTTC.

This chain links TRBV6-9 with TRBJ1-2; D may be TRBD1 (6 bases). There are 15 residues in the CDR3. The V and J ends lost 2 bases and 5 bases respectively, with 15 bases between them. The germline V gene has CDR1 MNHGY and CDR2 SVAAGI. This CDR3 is CASSYAGERRYGYTF. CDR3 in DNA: TGTGCCAGCAGTTATGCAGGGGAGAGGAGATATGGCTACACCTTC.